What follows are 8 T cell receptor beta chains derived from one specimen sequenced in a study of T cells after posttransplantation cyclophosphamide. The table came from immunoSEQ multiplex PCR; TCRdb's copy has only in-frame clones and leaves some out. The sample carries approximately 45,000 clones, roughly 92% recorded once. Input material: PBMCs. The receptor source for this set is a woman between 50 and 59 years old in good health and a related stem cell transplant donor.

The chain joins TRBV6-5 to TRBJ1-4; 8 bases are a match to TRBD1. Germline-derived CDR1 and CDR2 are MNHEY and SVGAGI. This CDR3 region has 15 residues. V lost 6 bases, J lost 8 bases, and 11 bases stayed unmatched. This CDR3 is CASRPIWTGNEKLFF. DNA for the CDR3: TGTGCCAGCAGACCGATTTGGACAGGGAACGAAAAACTGTTTTTT.

The CDR3 here is CASSPTWDRINQPQHF. CDR3 bases: TGTGCCAGTAGTCCAACCTGGGACAGGATCAATCAGCCCCAGCATTTT. The V call is TRBV19, the J call TRBJ1-5; 8 bases are shared with TRBD1. The CDR3 has 16 residues. The ends lost 5 bases at V and 3 bases at J; junction bases unmatched: 9. The germline gives CDR1 LNHDA, CDR2 SQIVND (reference sequence).

The chain uses TRBV19 and TRBJ2-5; D possibly corresponds to TRBD1 (6 bases). Germline values: CDR1 LNHDA, CDR2 SQIVND (reference sequence). The CDR3 length is 16 residues. The germline V and J ends were trimmed by 3 bases and 1 base, with 15 bases remaining between them. CDR3 nucleotide sequence: TGTGCCAGTAGTATTAACTTGGGACAAAGCCAAGAGACCCAGTACTTC. Translating it yields CASSINLGQSQETQYF. Full variable domain (rest looked up from reference TRBV19 and TRBJ2-5): DGGITQSPKYLFRKEGQNVTLSCEQNLNHDAMYWYRQDPGQGLRLIYYSQIVNDFQKGDIAEGYSVSREKKESFPLTVTSAQKNPTAFYLCASSINLGQSQETQYFGPGTRLLVL.

In DNA form, the CDR3 reads TGCGCCAGCAGTGAGTCACGGGACGAGCAGTACTTC. Residues: CASSESRDEQYF. This chain links TRBV10-1 with TRBJ2-7; no definite D call. Trimming cost V 0 bases and J 5 bases, with 5 bases left between them. Per the germline V gene, CDR1 is WNHNN and CDR2 is SYGVQD (reference sequence). The CDR3 contains 12 residues.

This chain joins TRBV19 and TRBJ2-7; no reliable D call. CDR3 length: 14 residues. The V and J ends lost 3 bases and 3 bases respectively, with 12 bases between them. Per germline, CDR1 LNHDA and CDR2 SQIVND (reference sequence). The CDR3 DNA reads as TGTGCCAGTAGTATCAAGAGCGCTGTCTACGAGCAGTACTTC. Encoded protein: CASSIKSAVYEQYF.

V and J are TRBV5-1 and TRBJ2-2, with 8 bases matching TRBD1. This CDR3 has 14 amino acids. Looked up from germline, CDR1 is SGHRS and CDR2 is YFSETQ. Losses at the gene ends were 0 bases for V and 6 bases for J; bases not matched to a gene: 1. The CDR3 region is CASSLDRGAGELFF. The CDR3 DNA is TGCGCCAGCAGCTTGGACAGGGGGGCCGGGGAGCTGTTTTTT.

V and J are TRBV18 and TRBJ1-1, with a possible D match to TRBD1 (5 bases). The CDR3 is 15 amino acids. CDR1 and CDR2 from the germline V gene are KGHSH and LQKENI. The V gene lost 6 bases and the J gene lost 0 bases, with 14 bases spanning the gap. In DNA form, the CDR3 reads TGTGCCAGCTCCCACCCGGGGGAGATGAACACTGAAGCTTTCTTT. Translation: CASSHPGEMNTEAFF.

V is TRBV5-1 and J is TRBJ1-1, with unresolved D. Trimming removed 3 bases at V and 5 bases at J, with 20 bases between. Looked up from germline, CDR1 is SGHRS and CDR2 is YFSETQ. The CDR3 spans 16 residues. The CDR3 nucleotides read TGCGCCAGCAGCTCCTCCCCTGGGAGCCCGACAACTGAAGCTTTCTTT. Its translation is CASSSSPGSPTTEAFF.